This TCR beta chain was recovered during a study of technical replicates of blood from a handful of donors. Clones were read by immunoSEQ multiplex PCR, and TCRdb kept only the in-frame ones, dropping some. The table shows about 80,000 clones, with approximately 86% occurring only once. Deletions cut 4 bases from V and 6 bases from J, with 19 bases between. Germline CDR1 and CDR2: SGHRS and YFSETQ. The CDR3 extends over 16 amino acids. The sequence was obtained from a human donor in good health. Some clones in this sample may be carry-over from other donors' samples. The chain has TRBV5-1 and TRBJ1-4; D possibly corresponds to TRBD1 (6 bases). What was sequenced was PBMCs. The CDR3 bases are TGCGCCAGCAGCGTGAATCCACAGGGTTTAGATGAAAAACTGTTTTTT. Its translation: CASSVNPQGLDEKLFF.